These 20 T cell receptor beta chains were all obtained from the same sample, sequenced in a study of T cells in Graves' hyperthyroidism and ophthalmopathy. From RNA transcripts, TCR beta CDR3 regions were amplified. The HTBI set primed first-round TCR CDR3 RT-PCR. TCRdb passed the multiplex PCR reads through MiXCR, listing each CDR3 protein once. Of some 560,000 distinct CDR3 sequences listed, approximately 15% were seen once; the top ten hold around 7.3%. Sequenced material: blood. The receptors stem from a woman in her 30s with Graves' hyperthyroidism.

To note about this clonotype: A read error may be the cause here, since a much bigger clone is one base away. This chain uses TRBV20-1 with TRBJ2-7; 12 bases map to TRBD2. This CDR3 has 18 residues. From germline, CDR1 is DFQATT and CDR2 SNEGSKA (reference sequence). With V trimmed by 0 bases and J by 2 bases, 11 bases remained unmatched. The CDR3, as DNA: TGCAGTGCTAGAGAGAGGGGGCTAGCGGGAGGGAGGGCCTACGAGCAGTACTTC. It yields the protein CSARERGLAGGRAYEQYF.

At least ten counts were recorded for this clonotype. The chain is built from TRBV19 and TRBJ2-3, with D perhaps given as TRBD1 or TRBD2 (5 bases each). CDR3 length: 17 amino acids. In germline, CDR1 is LNHDA, CDR2 SQIVND (reference sequence). V was trimmed by 1 base and J by 0 bases, leaving 14 bases between them. This CDR3 is CASSIGGASSSTDTQYF. The CDR3 DNA sequence: TGTGCCAGTAGTATAGGAGGGGCTAGCAGCAGCACAGATACGCAGTATTTT.

This clonotype showed up just a few times. The chain joins TRBV20-1 to TRBJ2-1; 12 nucleotides agree with TRBD2. This CDR3 spans 15 amino acids. V lost 0 bases and J lost 7; bases outside the gene matches: 4. Germline CDR1 DFQATT, CDR2 SNEGSKA (reference sequence). The chain's CDR3 is CSARETSGSLNEQFF. As DNA, the CDR3 is TGCAGTGCTAGAGAGACTAGCGGGAGCTTGAATGAGCAGTTCTTC.

As regards this clonotype: A much larger clonotype is one base distant, so this may be a read error. The chain employs TRBV7-3 and TRBJ2-4, with D perhaps matching TRBD2 (5 bases). The CDR3 runs 15 residues. Germline V CDR1 and CDR2: SGHTA, FQGTGA. Trimming stripped 6 bases from V and 2 bases from J, with 14 bases between. CDR3 DNA sequence: TGTGCCAGCAGGGAGGAGACCGTAACCAAAAACATTCAGTACTTC. This gives the protein CASREETVTKNIQYF.

This clonotype showed up many times. In nucleotides, the CDR3 is TGTGCCAGCAGCCCCGACAGGGCCAACAATCAGCCCCAGCATTTT. Its translation is CASSPDRANNQPQHF. The chain uses TRBV27 and TRBJ1-5, with 7 bases lining up with TRBD1. This CDR3 is built from 15 residues. Looked up from germline, CDR1 is MNHEY and CDR2 is SMNVEV (reference sequence). After removal of 6 bases from V and 3 bases from J, the junction contained 8 bases not matched to a gene.

The table lists this clonotype with a few counts. The chain joins TRBV5-1 to TRBJ2-7; 8 bases line up with TRBD1. There are 11 residues in the CDR3. Trimming at V came to 7 bases and at J to 5 bases, leaving 2 bases not matched to a gene. In germline, CDR1 is SGHRS, CDR2 YFSETQ. DNA of the CDR3: TGCGCCAGCGGGACAGGTGACGAGCAGTACTTC. This sequence encodes CASGTGDEQYF.

This clonotype was recorded many times. This chain links TRBV12-3 or TRBV12-4 with TRBJ1-1; D gene ambiguous. The ends were cut back, 1 base at V and 4 bases at J, with 13 bases in the middle. This CDR3 comprises 15 residues. For the CDR3, the DNA is TGTGCCAGCAGTTTAGAAAGTAGAAGGCCCACTGAAGCTTTCTTT. This translates into CASSLESRRPTEAFF.

This clonotype turned up a few times. The rearrangement uses TRBV12-3 or TRBV12-4 and TRBJ2-1, with D possibly matching TRBD2 (6 bases). V lost 3 bases to trimming and J lost 2 bases, with 11 bases between them. The CDR3 contains 15 residues. CDR3 coding DNA: TGTGCCAGCAGTTTCCGGGACTCGGCCTACAATGAGCAGTTCTTC. This encodes CASSFRDSAYNEQFF.

This clonotype was picked up many times. This rearrangement joins TRBV2 to TRBJ2-3, with D tentatively TRBD2 (7 bases). This CDR3 is 17 amino acids long. The V and J ends lost 7 bases and 1 base respectively, with 21 bases between them. Looked up from germline, CDR1 is SNHLY and CDR2 is FYNNEI. The chain's CDR3 is CASKKGGGVRGTDTQYF. CDR3 DNA: TGTGCCAGCAAAAAAGGGGGGGGAGTGCGCGGCACAGATACGCAGTATTTT.

This clonotype has ten or more counts. This chain joins TRBV5-1 and TRBJ2-7, with D possibly being TRBD1 (6 bases). This CDR3 has 14 amino acids. With 4 bases removed from V and 5 bases from J, the gap between germline ends came to 16 bases. Looked up from germline, CDR1 is SGHRS and CDR2 is YFSETQ. The CDR3 DNA sequence: TGCGCCAGCAGCACTGGGCAGGGGCGGGACGAGCAGTACTTC. Protein: CASSTGQGRDEQYF. The full variable domain, with the rest looked up from reference TRBV5-1 and TRBJ2-7, is KAGVTQTPRYLIKTRGQQVTLSCSPISGHRSVSWYQQTPGQGLQFLFEYFSETQRNKGNFPGRFSGRQFSNSRSEMNVSTLELGDSALYLCASSTGQGRDEQYFGPGTRLTVT.

This clonotype was counted only a few times. Given a much more abundant clone one base away, this may be a read error. V gene TRBV11-2 combines with J gene TRBJ2-1, with 9 bases identical to TRBD2. Germline CDR1 is SGHAT and CDR2 is FQNNGV. The CDR3 has 15 amino acids. CDR3 sequence (DNA): TGTGCCAGAAGCTTTAGCGGGAGTGATTGGGATGAGCAGTTCTTC. Its protein product is CARSFSGSDWDEQFF.

CDR3 nucleotide sequence: TGTGCCAGCAGTCGGACAATGAACACTGAAGCTTTCTTT. This encodes CASSRTMNTEAFF. The chain combines TRBV25-1 with TRBJ1-1; D is perhaps TRBD1 (5 bases). Germline-derived CDR1 and CDR2 are MGHDK and SYGVNS. The CDR3 totals 13 residues. Trimming removed 5 bases from V and 0 bases from J, with 7 bases in between.

This clonotype showed up many times. The V and J genes are TRBV2 and TRBJ2-5; the match to TRBD2 covers 9 bases. Germline assignment: CDR1 SNHLY and CDR2 FYNNEI. The CDR3 spans 16 residues. V trimming: 8 bases; J trimming: 4 bases; junction bases outside the gene matches: 14. This chain's CDR3 is CASLRWRGRAGETQYF. CDR3 coding DNA: TGTGCCAGCCTTCGTTGGCGCGGGAGGGCCGGAGAGACCCAGTACTTC.

CDR3 DNA: TGCAGTGCTAGGGGACTAGGAGAAAACATTCAGTACTTC. Translation: CSARGLGENIQYF. The V gene is TRBV20-1, the J gene TRBJ2-4, with TRBD2 matching over 8 bases. Losses at the gene ends were 3 bases for V and 5 bases for J; bases not matched to a gene: 3. The germline CDR1 and CDR2 sequences are DFQATT and SNEGSKA (reference sequence). The length of the CDR3 is 13 residues.

In its sample, this clonotype was seen many times. The chain links TRBV7-2 to TRBJ2-1, with 8 bases that match TRBD2. The germline gives CDR1 SGHTA, CDR2 FQGNSA. The V segment lost 7 bases and the J segment 7 bases; nucleotides outside the gene matches: 21. This CDR3 contains 18 residues. CDR3 sequence: CASILLFPGLGSRNEQFF. CDR3 sequence (DNA): TGTGCCAGCATCCTCCTTTTTCCGGGACTAGGTTCGAGGAATGAGCAGTTCTTC.

This clonotype was recorded many times. The CDR3 protein is CAGGVSNQPQHF. The CDR3 coding sequence is TGTGCCGGAGGGGTGAGCAATCAGCCCCAGCATTTT. V gene TRBV6-1 combines with J gene TRBJ1-5; possible D gene TRBD1, 5 bases. The length of the CDR3 is 12 residues. Germline CDR1 reads MNHNS; CDR2 reads SASEGT. Between the trimmed V and J ends, which lost 11 bases and 1 base, there was a span of 9 bases.

This clonotype was picked up many times. This sequence joins TRBV2 and TRBJ2-7, with D uncertain. Germline V lookup: CDR1 SNHLY, CDR2 FYNNEI. The CDR3 covers 14 residues. V lost 3 bases to trimming and J lost 3 bases, with 12 bases between them. CDR3 loop: CASSDSENFYEQYF. The CDR3 coding sequence is TGTGCCAGCAGTGACTCGGAAAATTTCTACGAGCAGTACTTC.

Only a few counts were recorded for this clonotype. The chain has TRBV28 and TRBJ2-7; D is undetermined. CDR3 length: 12 residues. V was shortened by 8 bases and J by 2 bases, with 10 bases between the two germline ends. CDR1 and CDR2 (germline): MDHEN, SYDVKM. The CDR3, as DNA: TGTGCCAGCTCACCGGCTACCTACGAGCAGTACTTC. Translation gives CASSPATYEQYF.

This clonotype was detected ten times or more. This chain connects TRBV6-1 to TRBJ2-7; the D gene is possibly TRBD2 (5 bases). The CDR3 loop spans 13 amino acids. Trimming cost V 6 bases and J 2 bases, with 11 bases left between them. Germline CDR1 MNHNS, CDR2 SASEGT. The CDR3 sequence is CASSRTGTYEQYF. The CDR3 DNA sequence: TGTGCCAGCAGCCGGACTGGAACCTACGAGCAGTACTTC.

This clonotype showed up many times. The chain has TRBV6-2 or TRBV6-3 and TRBJ2-5, with 7 bases fitting TRBD2. V lost 6 bases, J lost 2 bases, and 6 bases stayed unmatched. In germline, CDR1 is MNHEY, CDR2 SVGEGT. The CDR3 consists of 14 residues. CDR3 nucleotide sequence: TGTGCCAGCAGAGTCCTAGCGGATCAAGAGACCCAGTACTTC. Translated: CASRVLADQETQYF.